This is a list of T cell receptor beta chains from one sample in a study of blood T cell repertoires in COVID-19. The protocol was immunoSEQ multiplex PCR, while the TCRdb copy is restricted to in-frame clones and leaves out a portion. The sample records about 430,000 clones, approximately 91% being singletons. Sequenced: PBMCs or T cells enriched from blood (not recorded which). The receptors come from a woman aged 18-29 years who had been exposed to COVID-19. CDR3s include the opening cysteine and the closing phenylalanine or tryptophan. D genes are given only for firm matches. Some rows mark clone size as missing; the rest say once, few, many or name a class of expanded clone.

NA,TRBD2,TRBV5-1,TRBJ2-3,TGCGCCAGCAGCTTCGTCCTAGCGGGAGTATCAGATACGCAGTATTTT,CASSFVLAGVSDTQYF
NA,TRBD1,TRBV2,TRBJ1-2,TGTGCCAGCAGGGAGGGGACAGCATTAAACTATGGCTACACCTTC,CASREGTALNYGYTF
few,NA,TRBV2,TRBJ1-3,TGTGCCAGCACCGTGGACAGCTCTGGAAACACCATATATTTT,CASTVDSSGNTIYF
NA,NA,TRBV28,TRBJ1-5,TGTGCCAGCAGTTTATGGCAGACAGTCAATCAGCCCCAGCATTTT,CASSLWQTVNQPQHF
NA,TRBD1,TRBV5-8,TRBJ1-2,TGTGCCAGCAGCTTGGGGGACAGCTACTATGGCTACACCTTC,CASSLGDSYYGYTF
NA,TRBD2,TRBV24-1,TRBJ2-2,TGTGCCACCAGTGATCCATTAGCGGGGTCAGAGACCGGGGAGCTGTTTTTT,CATSDPLAGSETGELFF
once,NA,TRBV19,TRBJ2-7,TGTGCCAGTAGTGCGTCCGGAGGGTTATCCTACGAGCAGTACTTC,CASSASGGLSYEQYF
NA,NA,TRBV5-1,TRBJ2-2,TGCGCCAGCAGCTTGCGGCAGGCGAACACCGGGGAGCTGTTTTTT,CASSLRQANTGELFF
once,NA,TRBV4-3,TRBJ2-7,TGCGCCAGCAGCCAAGGAACTAGTTTCGAGCAGTACTTC,CASSQGTSFEQYF
few,TRBD1,TRBV4-1,TRBJ2-1,TGCGCCAGCTCGAGGGGACAGGGGTACAATGAGCAGTTCTTC,CASSRGQGYNEQFF
NA,NA,TRBV19,TRBJ2-3,TGTGCCAGTAGTGACAGGAGCACAGATACGCAGTATTTT,CASSDRSTDTQYF
NA,TRBD1,TRBV27,TRBJ2-7,TGTGCCACCGCACAGGGGTACGAGCAGTACTTC,CATAQGYEQYF
NA,TRBD2,TRBV28,TRBJ2-1,TGTGCCAGCAGTTTAGGTAGCGGGGGGGCCCGGGATGAGCAGTTCTTC,CASSLGSGGARDEQFF
NA,TRBD1,TRBV27,TRBJ1-1,TGTGCCAGCAGTCTCCGTCCAGGGGGTACTGAAGCTTTCTTT,CASSLRPGGTEAFF
few,NA,TRBV27,TRBJ1-6,TGTGCCAGCAGTTTAGGGGTATCGGGACTGATGAATTCACCCCTCCACTTT,CASSLGVSGLMNSPLHF
NA,NA,TRBV2,TRBJ2-1,TGTGCCAGCAGGACCCGGGACACCCAAGGGGAGCAGTTCTTC,CASRTRDTQGEQFF
NA,NA,TRBV7-9,TRBJ2-3,TGTGCCAGCAGCTTAGAGTATTCAGGGCCTAACACAGATACGCAGTATTTT,CASSLEYSGPNTDTQYF
NA,TRBD1,TRBV5-4,TRBJ2-2,TGTGCCAGCAGCTTGGGGGGACAGGTCGGGGAGCTGTTTTTT,CASSLGGQVGELFF
NA,TRBD1,TRBV19,TRBJ2-6,TGTGCCAGTAGTATAGGGACAGGGGGCGCCGGGGCCAACGTCCTGACTTTC,CASSIGTGGAGANVLTF
NA,TRBD1,TRBV19,TRBJ1-2,TGTGCCAGTAGTGACCCCTCGGGACAGGGGGCGCGTGGCTACACCTTC,CASSDPSGQGARGYTF
once,TRBD1,TRBV10-3,TRBJ2-7,TGTGCCATCAGTGAGAGACAGGGGTTCTACGAGCAGTACTTC,CAISERQGFYEQYF
NA,NA,TRBV9,TRBJ2-2,TGTGCCAGCAGCGTAGATGAGAGGCAATTGAACACCGGGGAGCTGTTTTTT,CASSVDERQLNTGELFF
NA,NA,TRBV7-9,TRBJ1-4,TGTGCCAGCAGCTTCGGCCGGAGGGAAAAACTGTTTTTT,CASSFGRREKLFF
NA,TRBD1,TRBV5-4,TRBJ2-1,TGTGCCAGCAGCGCGGGACAGGGGTACCACAATGAGCAGTTCTTC,CASSAGQGYHNEQFF
NA,NA,TRBV15,TRBJ1-1,TGTGCCACCAGCAGAGCTGGGGCTGCCACTGAAGCTTTCTTT,CATSRAGAATEAFF
NA,TRBD1,TRBV19,TRBJ1-3,TGTGCCAGCCAGGACAGGATTCGGAACACCATATATTTT,CASQDRIRNTIYF
NA,TRBD1,TRBV5-1,TRBJ1-1,TGCGCCAGCAGCTCGGGACAGGCCGTGGGAGGAAACACTGAAGCTTTCTTT,CASSSGQAVGGNTEAFF
NA,NA,TRBV11-3,TRBJ2-3,TGTGCCAGCAGCTTAGGGACTACAGATACGCAGTATTTT,CASSLGTTDTQYF
NA,NA,TRBV24-1,TRBJ2-5,TGTGCCCATCACCGGGGGAAGACCCAGTACTTC,CAHHRGKTQYF
NA,NA,TRBV11-2,TRBJ1-2,TGTGCCAGCAGCCCTCACCTAGGGAGCAGAATCTATGGCTACACCTTC,CASSPHLGSRIYGYTF
NA,NA,TRBV10-2,TRBJ2-7,TGCGCCAGCAGTGAGTTTGCCAGGGCCTACGAGCAGTACTTC,CASSEFARAYEQYF
NA,NA,TRBV27,TRBJ2-3,TGTGCCAGCAGTTCCCTTCCCTGGACAGACGGCACAGATACGCAGTATTTT,CASSSLPWTDGTDTQYF
NA,NA,TRBV4-2,TRBJ2-3,TGTGCCAGCAGCAACCAGGGGTCAGATACGCAGTATTTT,CASSNQGSDTQYF
NA,NA,TRBV9,TRBJ1-1,TGTGCCAGCAGTTCGACAGGCCCTGAAGCTTTCTTT,CASSSTGPEAFF
NA,TRBD1,TRBV7-8,TRBJ2-5,TGTGCCAGCAGCCGGACAGGGAAACAAGAGACCCAGTACTTC,CASSRTGKQETQYF
NA,NA,TRBV21-1,TRBJ2-3,TGTGCCAGCAGCAAAGGAGAGGGGACTAGCGGCGTGAACACAGATACGCAGTATTTT,CASSKGEGTSGVNTDTQYF
NA,TRBD1,TRBV5-6,TRBJ2-3,TGTGCCAGCAGCTCGCCGGGACAGGGGGCCGCAGATACGCAGTATTTT,CASSSPGQGAADTQYF
NA,NA,TRBV4-2,TRBJ2-7,TGTGCCAGCAGCCAAGTTGATAGAACCTACGAGCAGTACTTC,CASSQVDRTYEQYF
NA,TRBD1,TRBV7-9,TRBJ2-7,TGTGCCAGCAGCCCACCGGACAGGTTCCCTTCCGTCTCCTACGAGCAGTACTTC,CASSPPDRFPSVSYEQYF
NA,NA,TRBV11-1,TRBJ2-2,TGTGCCAGCAGTGAACAGGGAGCCGGGGAGCTGTTTTTT,CASSEQGAGELFF